These 25 T cell receptor beta chains were all obtained from the same sample, sequenced in a study of shared clonotypes between healthy human individuals. Clones were read by immunoSEQ multiplex PCR, and TCRdb kept only the in-frame ones, dropping some. The repertoire holds over a million clones, with approximately 68% as singletons. Sequenced sample: memory CD4+ T cells sorted from blood. The subset is: CD45RA-negative fraction. These receptors originate from a man aged 18-30 years in good health.

In DNA form, the CDR3 reads TGTGCCAGCAGAAAGAAGGGGGCCAGTGGCTACACCTTC. It codes for CASRKKGASGYTF. This sequence joins TRBV7-9 and TRBJ1-2; TRBD1 aligns across 7 bases. This CDR3 comprises 13 residues. Trimming at V came to 6 bases and at J to 7 bases, leaving 8 bases not matched to a gene. Germline-derived CDR1 and CDR2 are SEHNR and FQNEAQ (reference sequence).

This clone has a handful of counts. This chain connects TRBV30 to TRBJ1-1; 8 positions match TRBD1. Germline V lookup: CDR1 GTSNPN, CDR2 SVGIG (reference sequence). Trimming took 2 bases from V and 1 from J; bases not matched to a gene: 6. The CDR3 has 15 residues. The CDR3 DNA follows: TGTGCCTGGAGTCAGGCGGACAGGGAGAACACTGAAGCTTTCTTT. Its translation: CAWSQADRENTEAFF.

The rearrangement uses TRBV5-1 and TRBJ2-5; weak D call: TRBD2 (6 bases). There are 17 residues in the CDR3. Trimming left V 4 bases short and J 0 bases short, with 19 bases between. Germline V gives CDR1 SGHRS, CDR2 YFSETQ. In nucleotides, the CDR3 is TGCGCCAGCAGCGCGACGTTCCGGGGGAAAAACCAAGAGACCCAGTACTTC. Its protein is CASSATFRGKNQETQYF.

V usage is TRBV12-5 and J usage is TRBJ1-5, with D possibly TRBD1 on 6 matching bases. This CDR3 is 17 amino acids long. The germline V gene encodes CDR1 LGHNT and CDR2 FRNRAP. Trimming took 1 base from V and 2 from J, leaving 15 bases between them. The CDR3 reads CASGLGVWTARNQPQHF. CDR3 DNA sequence: TGTGCTAGTGGTTTGGGCGTGTGGACAGCCCGCAATCAGCCCCAGCATTTT.

The chain uses TRBV12-5 and TRBJ1-5, with TRBD1 matching over 7 bases. Unmatched junction bases numbered 12, after V lost 2 bases and J lost 2 bases. Germline V gene sequence: CDR1 LGHNT, CDR2 FRNRAP. CDR3 length equals 18 residues. In DNA form, the CDR3 reads TGTGCTAGTGGTTTGTCCCTTCCAGGGGGTACGGGCAATCAGCCCCAGCATTTT. Translation: CASGLSLPGGTGNQPQHF.

V gene TRBV5-4 combines with J gene TRBJ1-6; weak D call: TRBD1 (5 bases). CDR1 and CDR2 (germline): SGHNT, YYREEE (reference sequence). The CDR3 is 16 amino acids. V was cut by 0 bases and J by 9 bases, with 16 bases left in between. CDR3 loop: CASSLAGATPVSPLHF. The CDR3 DNA reads TGTGCCAGCAGCTTGGCTGGGGCGACCCCCGTTTCACCCCTCCACTTT.

This chain uses TRBV5-1 with TRBJ1-3, with 12 bases fitting TRBD1. V trimming: 5 bases; J trimming: 0 bases; junction bases outside the gene matches: 6. Per the germline V gene, CDR1 is SGHRS and CDR2 is YFSETQ. This CDR3 has 17 amino acids. CDR3 in amino acids: CASRAGTGGISGNTIYF. The CDR3 DNA reads as TGCGCCAGCAGGGCTGGGACAGGGGGCATCTCTGGAAACACCATATATTTT.

This clone was seen ten or more times. The gene calls are TRBV2 and TRBJ1-4; weak D call: TRBD1 (5 bases). Trimming left V 10 bases short and J 5 bases short, with 20 bases between. Germline CDR1 and CDR2: SNHLY and FYNNEI. The CDR3 runs 15 residues. In DNA form, the CDR3 reads TGTGCCATCACGCTCGGTTATGGGGCGAATGAAAAACTGTTTTTT. Its translation is CAITLGYGANEKLFF.

This clone was found a few times. The chain carries TRBV30 and TRBJ1-1; D may be TRBD1 (5 bases). The length of the CDR3 is 13 residues. Trimming took 2 bases from V and 4 from J, leaving 11 bases between them. Germline assignment: CDR1 GTSNPN and CDR2 SVGIG (reference sequence). The CDR3 DNA reads TGTGCCTGGAGTAAGGTGAGGGGCACTGAAGCTTTCTTT. Encoded protein: CAWSKVRGTEAFF.

The sample holds one count of this clone. The V gene is TRBV6-1, the J gene TRBJ2-5; D not certain. Germline CDR1 reads MNHNS; CDR2 reads SASEGT. V was clipped by 6 bases and J by 5 bases, with 13 bases between them. This CDR3 has 13 residues. The CDR3 here is CASSVVSDETQYF. The DNA for the CDR3 is TGTGCCAGCAGCGTTGTCTCTGATGAGACCCAGTACTTC.

This clone has only one observation. CDR3 sequence: CASSLAGQLDGYTF. CDR3 nucleotides: TGCGCCAGCAGCTTGGCAGGGCAGTTAGATGGCTACACCTTC. V gene TRBV5-1 combines with J gene TRBJ1-2, with a possible D match to TRBD1 (5 bases). The CDR3 contains 14 residues. From germline, CDR1 is SGHRS and CDR2 YFSETQ. V lost 0 bases and J lost 6, with 12 bases in between. Combining the CDR3 with reference TRBV5-1 and TRBJ1-2 gives the whole variable domain KAGVTQTPRYLIKTRGQQVTLSCSPISGHRSVSWYQQTPGQGLQFLFEYFSETQRNKGNFPGRFSGRQFSNSRSEMNVSTLELGDSALYLCASSLAGQLDGYTFGSGTRLTVV.

The chain recombines TRBV5-4 with TRBJ2-1; no firm D call. V shed 5 bases and J shed 7 bases, with 13 bases lying between them. The CDR3 is 13 amino acids. Germline V lookup: CDR1 SGHNT, CDR2 YYREEE (reference sequence). CDR3 in DNA: TGTGCCAGCAGTCGACGTAGTGCGAATGAGCAGTTCTTC. It encodes CASSRRSANEQFF.

The chain combines TRBV27 with TRBJ1-1, with D possibly TRBD1 on 5 matching bases. V was pared by 2 bases and J by 4 bases, with 11 bases between. The CDR3 extends over 14 amino acids. Germline V gene data show CDR1 as MNHEY and CDR2 as SMNVEV (reference sequence). The CDR3 loop is CASSLEGPSTEAFF. For the CDR3, the DNA is TGTGCCAGCAGTTTAGAGGGACCTAGCACTGAAGCTTTCTTT.

To note about this clone: Other nucleotide sequences in the sample specify the same CDR3. The chain couples TRBV5-1 to TRBJ1-5; the D is unclear. Trimming shortened V by 0 bases and J by 6 bases, and 7 bases separated the two germline ends. This CDR3 has 13 residues. The germline gives CDR1 SGHRS, CDR2 YFSETQ. This CDR3 is CASSLEGGQPQHF. The DNA of the CDR3 is TGCGCCAGCAGCTTGGAGGGTGGTCAGCCCCAGCATTTT.

The chain links TRBV5-1 to TRBJ2-3, with 11 nucleotides matching TRBD2. The junction had 6 bases not matched to a gene; V was cut back by 3 bases and J by 6 bases. Germline V gives CDR1 SGHRS, CDR2 YFSETQ. CDR3 length: 15 residues. CDR3 bases: TGCGCCAGCAGCTCGACTAGCGGGAAGGGGGATACGCAGTATTTT. It encodes CASSSTSGKGDTQYF. Together with reference TRBV5-1 and TRBJ2-3, the CDR3 gives the full variable domain: KAGVTQTPRYLIKTRGQQVTLSCSPISGHRSVSWYQQTPGQGLQFLFEYFSETQRNKGNFPGRFSGRQFSNSRSEMNVSTLELGDSALYLCASSSTSGKGDTQYFGPGTRLTVL.

Worth noting for this clone: Sequence at one end of the junction differs from germline and may be a read error. CDR3 sequence reads: CASTHTPGAGELFF. The CDR3, as DNA: TGTGCTAGCACCCACACTCCCGGGGCCGGGGAGCTGTTTTTT. The rearrangement uses TRBV7-7 and TRBJ2-2; D perhaps matches TRBD2 (5 bases). Germline assignment: CDR1 SSHAT and CDR2 FNYEAQ (reference sequence). This CDR3 comprises 14 residues.

This clone has just a few counts. This chain uses TRBV7-2 with TRBJ2-3; TRBD1 matches 11 bases. This CDR3 has 17 residues. The germline V gene has CDR1 SGHTA and CDR2 FQGNSA. After removal of 4 bases from V and 3 bases from J, the junction contained 9 bases not matched to a gene. CDR3 bases: TGTGCCAGCAGCTCCCGGACAGGGGGCTTCGGTACAGATACGCAGTATTTT. As protein: CASSSRTGGFGTDTQYF.

The chain is built from TRBV21-1 and TRBJ2-2. TRBV21-1 is a pseudogene segment. The length of the CDR3 is 16 residues. CDR3 coding DNA: TGTGCCAGCAGCAACCTTACACTGGGTTTCGGCGGGGAGCTGTTTTTT. Residues: CASSNLTLGFGGELFF.

This clone appeared a single time. This rearrangement joins TRBV7-9 to TRBJ2-7; 7 nucleotides agree with TRBD1. Trimming took 0 bases from V and 2 from J; bases not matched to a gene: 7. This CDR3 has 16 residues. Germline V gives CDR1 SEHNR, CDR2 FQNEAQ (reference sequence). CDR3 loop: CASSLASGQPPYEQYF. The CDR3 bases are TGTGCCAGCAGCTTAGCTTCGGGACAGCCTCCCTACGAGCAGTACTTC.

The chain couples TRBV29-1 to TRBJ2-5, with D possibly called TRBD1 or TRBD2 (5 bases each). V was clipped by 8 bases and J by 4 bases, with 14 bases between them. CDR3 size: 12 residues. CDR1 SQVTM and CDR2 ANQGSEA come from the germline V gene. The CDR3, as DNA: TGCAGCTCCTGGGGACGTTCAGAGACCCAGTACTTC. As protein: CSSWGRSETQYF.

At least ten counts were recorded for this clone. V usage is TRBV7-2 and J usage is TRBJ2-5, with D perhaps matching TRBD2 (6 bases). Germline V gives CDR1 SGHTA, CDR2 FQGNSA. The CDR3 sequence is 16 residues long. V gave up 5 bases and J gave up 2 bases, with 18 bases separating them. The CDR3: CASSKHQGRGQETQYF. DNA for the CDR3: TGTGCCAGCAGCAAACACCAGGGCCGGGGGCAAGAGACCCAGTACTTC.

The CDR3, as DNA: TGTGCCAGCAGCCTAATGTGGGGGCCCGGGGAGCTGTTTTTT. It translates to CASSLMWGPGELFF. The V call is TRBV7-2, the J call TRBJ2-2, with D possibly TRBD1 on 6 matching bases. Germline V lookup: CDR1 SGHTA, CDR2 FQGNSA. The CDR3 is 14 amino acids. Trimming stripped 5 bases from V and 6 bases from J, with 13 bases between. Based on the CDR3 plus reference TRBV7-2 and TRBJ2-2, the full variable domain is GAGVSQSPSNKVTEKGKDVELRCDPISGHTALYWYRQSLGQGLEFLIYFQGNSAPDKSGLPSDRFSAERTGGSVSTLTIQRTQQEDSAVYLCASSLMWGPGELFFGEGSRLTVL.

This sequence joins TRBV28 and TRBJ2-1, with 10 bases fitting TRBD2. The CDR3 runs 19 residues. Losses at the gene ends were 4 bases for V and 0 bases for J; bases not matched to a gene: 12. Germline V CDR1 and CDR2: MDHEN, SYDVKM. The CDR3 DNA reads TGTGCCAGCAGTTCAAGGACTAGCGGAGTTATAAGCTCCTACAATGAGCAGTTCTTC. Encoded protein: CASSSRTSGVISSYNEQFF. The full variable domain, with the rest looked up from reference TRBV28 and TRBJ2-1, is DVKVTQSSRYLVKRTGEKVFLECVQDMDHENMFWYRQDPGLGLRLIYFSYDVKMKEKGDIPEGYSVSREKKERFSLILESASTNQTSMYLCASSSRTSGVISSYNEQFFGPGTRLTVL.

The chain couples TRBV2 to TRBJ1-5, with D perhaps matching TRBD1 (6 bases). This CDR3 contains 15 residues. V was trimmed by 4 bases and J by 2 bases, leaving 12 bases between them. Germline V CDR1 and CDR2: SNHLY, FYNNEI. The CDR3 nucleotides read TGTGCCAGCAGTGGAGATTCAGGGGGCAATCAGCCCCAGCATTTT. As protein: CASSGDSGGNQPQHF.

About this clone itself: This sample also contains other DNA sequences that code for the same CDR3. CDR3: CASSEGRASGNTIYF. Written as DNA, the CDR3 is TGTGCCAGCAGTGAAGGCAGAGCCTCTGGAAACACCATATATTTT. V and J are TRBV6-1 and TRBJ1-3; D not certain. The germline gives CDR1 MNHNS, CDR2 SASEGT. This CDR3 contains 15 residues. V was cut by 1 base and J by 0 bases, with 7 bases left in between.